A single sample is the source of the 6 T cell receptor beta chains below, sequenced in a study of post-analysis software for immune sequencing data. The study's findings and limits: Patients had higher frequencies than controls of a handful of TRBV segments, including TRBV5-6, TRBV5-1 and TRBV20-1.

These receptors' targets are unknown. Every TCR beta cDNA library bore unique molecular identifiers. TCRdb analysed the PCR reads with MiXCR anew, one entry per CDR3 protein. The data show around 700,000 distinct CDR3 sequences, 55% to 70% seen once. What was sequenced was blood. These TCRs come from a girl aged 2 to 10 with multiple sclerosis.

A word on this clonotype: One junction end disagrees with the germline gene, perhaps due to a read error. The chain links TRBV2 to TRBJ2-5; 8 bases line up with TRBD2. The CDR3 length is 19 residues. CDR1 and CDR2 from the germline V gene are SNHLY and FYNNEI. The DNA of the CDR3 is TGTGCCAGTAGTGAAGGGGCCGGGACTAGTTTTTTCAGGGCGGAGACCCAGTACTTC. Protein: CASSEGAGTSFFRAETQYF.

The chain has TRBV5-1 and TRBJ1-5; D may be TRBD1 (5 bases). Germline CDR1 is SGHRS and CDR2 is YFSETQ. The ends were cut back, 4 bases at V and 9 bases at J, with 20 bases in the middle. The CDR3 totals 15 residues. In DNA form, the CDR3 reads TGCGCCAGCAGCACTGGCCCAGGGCCCACCGGGCCCCAGCATTTT. Protein sequence: CASSTGPGPTGPQHF.

The chain carries TRBV7-6 and TRBJ2-5; the D gene is possibly TRBD2 (6 bases). CDR3 length: 15 residues. Germline CDR1 is SGHVS and CDR2 is FNYEAQ. Trimming left V 3 bases short and J 0 bases short, with 11 bases between. The CDR3 DNA sequence: TGTGCCAGCAGCTTGGGGGGATCACACCAAGAGACCCAGTACTTC. Translated: CASSLGGSHQETQYF.

This clonotype came up a few times. V and J are TRBV9 and TRBJ2-4, with 10 positions matching TRBD2. Germline V gene sequence: CDR1 SGDLS, CDR2 YYNGEE. The CDR3 is 16 amino acids. The ends lost 2 bases at V and 2 bases at J; junction bases unmatched: 4. CDR3 nucleotides: TGTGCCAGCAGCGTTGAGCGGGGGGGGACCAAAAACATTCAGTACTTC. Translating it yields CASSVERGGTKNIQYF.

Comment on this clonotype: Being one base from a much bigger clone, this may be a read error. This chain connects TRBV29-1 to TRBJ1-2; no clear D gene. V shed 3 bases and J shed 8 bases, with 7 bases lying between them. Germline-derived CDR1 and CDR2 are SQVTM and ANQGSEA. The CDR3 has 10 residues. CDR3 bases: TGCAGCGTTGATTGTGGGGGCTACACCTTC. This encodes CSVDCGGYTF.

The CDR3 spells CASSQERLAGTMEQFF. In nucleotides, the CDR3 is TGCGCCAGCAGCCAAGAAAGACTAGCGGGGACTATGGAGCAGTTCTTC. The rearrangement links TRBV4-1 to TRBJ2-1, with TRBD2 matching 11 bases. Trimming took 0 bases from V and 10 from J; bases not matched to a gene: 8. Germline CDR1 MGHRA, CDR2 YSYEKL. The CDR3 is 16 residues long.